The next 15 T cell receptor beta chains were all read from a single sample in a study of cytomegalovirus exposure and HLA in healthy donors. Using immunoSEQ multiplex PCR, the repertoire was profiled, and TCRdb retains in-frame clones only, with some absent. The sample lists about 110,000 clones; 70% to 85% were seen once. Material for sequencing was PBMCs. The receptors originated from a woman in her late teens or twenties in good health and CMV-seronegative.

The chain has TRBV30 and TRBJ2-5; the D gene is possibly TRBD1 (6 bases). This CDR3 has 14 amino acids. The germline V gene has CDR1 GTSNPN and CDR2 SVGIG (reference sequence). The V end lost 0 bases, the J end lost 5 bases, and 13 bases lay between the germline ends. CDR3 bases: TGTGCCTGGAGTGTACAGGGAGTGGGGGAGACCCAGTACTTC. Translated, it gives CAWSVQGVGETQYF. Full variable domain (outside the CDR3, taken from reference TRBV30 and TRBJ2-5): SQTIHQWPATLVQPVGSPLSLECTVEGTSNPNLYWYRQAAGRGLQLLFYSVGIGQISSEVPQNLSASRPQDRQFILSSKKLLLSDSGFYLCAWSVQGVGETQYFGPGTRLLVL.

V is TRBV27 and J is TRBJ1-5; 9 bases agree with TRBD1. Trimming removed 6 bases from V and 5 bases from J; junction bases left unmatched: 5. CDR3 length: 14 amino acids. Germline lookup yields CDR1 MNHEY and CDR2 SMNVEV (reference sequence). The CDR3 DNA reads as TGTGCCAGCAGCCCAGACAGGGGGTATCAGCCCCAGCATTTT. Protein: CASSPDRGYQPQHF.

This chain links TRBV7-9 with TRBJ2-3; TRBD2 might be the D (5 bases). In germline, CDR1 is SEHNR, CDR2 FQNEAQ (reference sequence). CDR3 length: 17 residues. The ends were cut back, 5 bases at V and 2 bases at J, with 20 bases in the middle. CDR3 amino acids: CASSLGARKNYTDTQYF. CDR3 nucleotides: TGTGCCAGCAGCCTGGGAGCTAGAAAAAATTACACAGATACGCAGTATTTT.

The chain couples TRBV4-2 to TRBJ2-3; 9 nucleotides align to TRBD2. V dropped 0 bases and J dropped 1; count of bases not matched to a gene: 8. The length of the CDR3 is 18 residues. CDR1 LGHNA and CDR2 YNFKEQ come from the germline V gene. This CDR3 is CASSQDLIASGGTDTQYF. CDR3 bases: TGTGCCAGCAGCCAAGATTTGATAGCTAGCGGGGGCACAGATACGCAGTATTTT.

The chain links TRBV7-9 to TRBJ2-1; possibly TRBD2 for D (5 bases). CDR1 and CDR2 from the germline V gene are SEHNR and FQNEAQ (reference sequence). V gave up 0 bases and J gave up 5 bases, with 8 bases separating them. The CDR3 is 14 amino acids. The CDR3 sequence: CASSLAPGNNEQFF. DNA for the CDR3: TGTGCCAGCAGCTTAGCCCCGGGGAACAATGAGCAGTTCTTC.

In DNA form, the CDR3 reads TGTGCCAGCAGCCAGGGCCCCAACTATGGCTACACCTTC. This gives the protein CASSQGPNYGYTF. The chain uses TRBV28 and TRBJ1-2; weak D call: TRBD1 (5 bases). The CDR3 extends over 13 amino acids. Trimming removed 6 bases from V and 2 bases from J, with 10 bases in between. Germline V CDR1 and CDR2: MDHEN, SYDVKM.

This clone appeared a single time. The chain uses TRBV30 and TRBJ1-5; D is unresolved. The CDR3 contains 16 residues. Germline V gene lookup returns CDR1 GTSNPN and CDR2 SVGIG (reference sequence). V was pared by 1 base and J by 3 bases, with 16 bases between. This CDR3 is CAWSEVESGDNQPQHF. CDR3 bases: TGTGCCTGGAGTGAGGTGGAGTCGGGAGACAATCAGCCCCAGCATTTT.

The rearrangement links TRBV5-1 to TRBJ2-3, with 12 bases aligning to TRBD2. J was trimmed by 3 bases and V by 4 bases; bases with no gene match: 6. The CDR3 is 16 amino acids. Germline loops: CDR1 SGHRS, CDR2 YFSETQ. The CDR3 coding sequence is TGCGCCAGCAGCGCCCTGACTAGCGGGAGTACAGATACGCAGTATTTT. The encoded protein is CASSALTSGSTDTQYF. The variable domain in full, completed from reference TRBV5-1 and TRBJ2-3, reads KAGVTQTPRYLIKTRGQQVTLSCSPISGHRSVSWYQQTPGQGLQFLFEYFSETQRNKGNFPGRFSGRQFSNSRSEMNVSTLELGDSALYLCASSALTSGSTDTQYFGPGTRLTVL.

V gene TRBV7-9 combines with J gene TRBJ2-2, with TRBD2 matching over 12 bases. The CDR3 has 17 amino acids. The J segment lost 3 bases and the V segment lost 4 bases, leaving 6 bases of the junction unmatched. Germline assignment: CDR1 SEHNR and CDR2 FQNEAQ (reference sequence). CDR3 coding DNA: TGTGCCAGCAGCTCCGGACTAGCGGGGTCGTACACCGGGGAGCTGTTTTTT. Amino acid sequence: CASSSGLAGSYTGELFF.

The genes are TRBV5-1 and TRBJ2-1, with 7 bases aligning to TRBD2. J lost 7 bases, V lost 3 bases, and 22 bases had no gene match. The length of the CDR3 is 19 residues. From germline, CDR1 is SGHRS and CDR2 YFSETQ. Here the CDR3 reads CASSWPNGEGSSGVNEQFF. CDR3 nucleotide sequence: TGCGCCAGCAGCTGGCCGAACGGGGAGGGATCCTCTGGAGTGAATGAGCAGTTCTTC. The full variable domain, rest sourced from reference TRBV5-1 and TRBJ2-1, is KAGVTQTPRYLIKTRGQQVTLSCSPISGHRSVSWYQQTPGQGLQFLFEYFSETQRNKGNFPGRFSGRQFSNSRSEMNVSTLELGDSALYLCASSWPNGEGSSGVNEQFFGPGTRLTVL.

The chain couples TRBV9 to TRBJ2-2; 10 nucleotides align to TRBD2. The CDR3 contains 18 residues. Germline V gene sequence: CDR1 SGDLS, CDR2 YYNGEE. Unmatched junction bases numbered 6, after V lost 1 base and J lost 0 bases. In DNA, the CDR3 is TGTGCCAGCAGCGTACGAAGCGGGGGGGCCCCGAACACCGGGGAGCTGTTTTTT. Amino acid sequence: CASSVRSGGAPNTGELFF.

This rearrangement joins TRBV5-6 to TRBJ2-1; 14 nucleotides agree with TRBD2. This CDR3 is built from 17 residues. V trimming: 4 bases; J trimming: 7 bases; junction bases outside the gene matches: 10. Germline CDR1 is SGHDT and CDR2 is YYEEEE. The chain's CDR3 is CASSPKRLAGGRNEQFF. CDR3 nucleotides: TGTGCCAGCAGCCCCAAACGACTAGCGGGGGGGCGGAATGAGCAGTTCTTC.

This rearrangement joins TRBV11-2 to TRBJ2-7; D may be TRBD1 (6 bases). Between the trimmed V and J ends, which lost 4 bases and 9 bases, there was a span of 22 bases. The CDR3 extends over 15 amino acids. Germline assignment: CDR1 SGHAT and CDR2 FQNNGV. The CDR3 sequence is CASSSSGTFPPRQYF. For the CDR3, the DNA is TGTGCCAGCAGCTCATCCGGGACATTCCCACCGCGGCAGTACTTC.

This chain links TRBV2 with TRBJ2-1; D is possibly TRBD1 (5 bases). The CDR3 spans 12 residues. Germline assignment: CDR1 SNHLY and CDR2 FYNNEI. V was cut by 7 bases and J by 10 bases, with 14 bases left in between. Written as DNA, the CDR3 is TGTGCCAGCAAGGTCGGCAGGGCCGAGCAGTTCTTC. Amino acids: CASKVGRAEQFF. The whole variable domain, filled in from reference TRBV2 and TRBJ2-1, reads EPEVTQTPSHQVTQMGQEVILRCVPISNHLYFYWYRQILGQKVEFLVSFYNNEISEKSEIFDDQFSVERPDGSNFTLKIRSTKLEDSAMYFCASKVGRAEQFFGPGTRLTVL.

The V call is TRBV5-6, the J call TRBJ2-5; D may be TRBD2 (7 bases). V lost 7 bases and J 1 base, leaving 20 bases between the germline ends. The CDR3 has 16 residues. Germline V gene sequence: CDR1 SGHDT, CDR2 YYEEEE. CDR3 residues: CASGINGGPSQETQYF. The CDR3 DNA reads TGTGCCAGCGGGATAAACGGGGGGCCATCCCAAGAGACCCAGTACTTC.